This TCR beta chain was observed in a study of T-cell reconstitution after alpha-beta-depleted transplantation in children. Notes on the study in general: Fresh T-cell production supplied most of the T-cell counts and diversity seen one year after transplant. Approximately two months post-transplant, alpha-beta T cells reportedly originated from several hundred expanded graft clones. In some patients, recipient T cells and intrathymic progenitors surviving conditioning explained high day-60 diversity.

The authors prepared the TCRbeta library with unique molecular identifiers. One entry per CDR3 protein, called by TCRdb with MiXCR from the PCR reads. Found here are about 300,000 distinct CDR3 sequences, around 9.1% of them singletons; the top ten hold approximately 7.6%. Looked up from germline, CDR1 is SQVTM and CDR2 is ANQGSEA. V lost 0 bases to trimming and J lost 6 bases, with 6 bases between them. The CDR3 totals 11 residues. There are many counts of this clonotype. The target antigen is unknown. The TCR comes from a boy under two years old with acute myeloid leukemia, due to receive a stem cell transplant. V is TRBV29-1 and J is TRBJ2-7, with unresolved D. Specimen: PBMCs, collected before TCRalphabeta/CD19-depleted stem cell transplant. DNA of the CDR3: TGCAGCGTTGAAGATTTCGCCGAGCAGTACTTC. This encodes CSVEDFAEQYF.